One and the same sample provided the 20 T cell receptor beta chains below, sequenced in a study of tumor-infiltrating lymphocytes in primary liver carcinoma. The investigators made TCR beta cDNA from approximately 500 ng total RNA, using a constant-region primer. Three nested multiplex PCR rounds, a slightly modified ARM-PCR method, built the TCR beta libraries. A C-beta reverse primer was combined with TRBV1-TRBV30 forward primers in the first two PCR rounds, and each round had about 10 cycles. Using its own MiXCR run on the multiplex PCR reads, TCRdb lists one record per CDR3 protein. Altogether 300,000 to 400,000 distinct CDR3 sequences are present, 65% being singletons, with the ten largest covering 9%. In addition to blood RNA drawn from unsorted whole blood, germline DNA was extracted. Sample: peripheral blood. The receptors originated from a man aged 40-49 years with primary liver carcinoma and hepatitis B virus infection.

The rearrangement links TRBV12-3 or TRBV12-4 to TRBJ2-1; TRBD2 matches at 9 bases. The CDR3 sequence is 15 residues long. CDR3 protein: CVTSSGRWSHNEQFF. DNA of the CDR3: TGTGTAACTTCAAGCGGGAGGTGGTCCCACAATGAGCAGTTCTTC.

A note on this clonotype: This clone may be a read error of a much larger clone one base away. The CDR3, as DNA: TGTGCCAGCAGTGAACGGGACAGCGCAGATACGCAGTATTTT. Its translation: CASSERDSADTQYF. This chain uses TRBV6-1 with TRBJ2-3; 7 positions match TRBD1. Germline V gene sequence: CDR1 MNHNS, CDR2 SASEGT. J lost 4 bases, V lost 2 bases, and 3 bases had no gene match. The CDR3 spans 14 residues.

As to this clonotype: A read error may account for a junction end that differs from germline. J is TRBJ1-1 and V is TRBV7-3, with TRBD1 matching over 7 bases. CDR3 size: 14 residues. Germline V lookup: CDR1 SGHTA, CDR2 FQGTGA. CDR3 amino acids: CPSSWDSQNTEAFF. CDR3 nucleotide sequence: TGTCCCAGCAGCTGGGACAGCCAGAACACTGAAGCTTTCTTT.

With regard to this clonotype: An end of the junction differs from the germline gene, which may be a read error. This chain links TRBV12-3 or TRBV12-4 with TRBJ2-1; 9 positions match TRBD1. This CDR3 region has 15 residues. The CDR3 sequence is CASSLGQGNVNEQLF. The CDR3 DNA reads TGTGCCAGCAGTTTGGGACAGGGAAATGTCAATGAACAGCTCTTC.

The V call is TRBV28, the J call TRBJ2-4; weak D call: TRBD2 (6 bases). Germline loops: CDR1 MDHEN, CDR2 SYDVKM. CDR3 size: 12 residues. The CDR3 reads CATGLAKNIQYF. Written as DNA, the CDR3 is TGTGCGACGGGACTAGCCAAAAACATTCAGTACTTC.

This clonotype is a singleton in its sample. Without the conserved terminal phenylalanine or tryptophan, this CDR3 likely stems from a read error. The chain recombines TRBV4-3 with TRBJ2-7; D call uncertain. The germline V gene encodes CDR1 LGHNA and CDR2 YSLEER. This CDR3 region has 17 residues. CDR3: CASNQDAGRTAAYEQYS. CDR3 bases: TGCGCCAGCAACCAAGATGCAGGCCGGACGGCCGCCTACGAGCAGTACTCC.

This clonotype was seen once. The junction does not match germline at one end; this may be a read error. The chain uses TRBV6-2 or TRBV6-3 and TRBJ2-6; D may be TRBD2 (5 bases). The length of the CDR3 is 13 residues. From germline, CDR1 is MNHEY and CDR2 SVGEGT. The CDR3 loop reads CASNWTGTNVLTF. CDR3 bases: TGTGCCAGCAATTGGACTGGGACCAACGTCCTGACTTTC.

A note on this clonotype: A much larger clonotype is one base distant, so this may be a read error. V and J are TRBV5-1 and TRBJ2-7, with TRBD2 matching 8 bases. Germline values: CDR1 SGHRS, CDR2 YFSETQ. The CDR3 spans 15 residues. This CDR3 is CTSSLSGGGSYEQYF. CDR3 nucleotide sequence: TGCACCAGCAGCTTAAGCGGGGGCGGCTCCTACGAGCAGTACTTC.

Details on this clonotype: Just one base apart from a much larger clone, this may be a read error. Because the CDR3 is missing its conserved closing phenylalanine or tryptophan, this is likely a read error. This sequence joins TRBV6-6 and TRBJ2-7, with no clear D. This CDR3 has 13 residues. From germline, CDR1 is MNHNY and CDR2 SVGAGI (reference sequence). Trimming left V 2 bases short and J 6 bases short, with 11 bases between. The CDR3 nucleotides are TGTGCCAGCAGTTACGGCTCTTTTGGCGAGCAGTACTCC. Translating it yields CASSYGSFGEQYS.

This clonotype appeared a single time. A read error may be the cause here, since a much bigger clone is one base away. As DNA, the CDR3 is TGCAGCGGTGGAGGGACAATCGGCACAGATACGCAGTATTTT. Translated, it gives CSGGGTIGTDTQYF. The chain combines TRBV29-1 with TRBJ2-3, with D perhaps matching TRBD1 or TRBD2 (6 bases each). The CDR3 has 14 amino acids. The V and J ends lost 7 bases and 1 base respectively, with 15 bases between them. CDR1 is SQVTM, CDR2 ANQGSEA, per germline.

V is TRBV4-3 and J is TRBJ1-1; possibly TRBD1 for D (6 bases). This CDR3 is built from 14 residues. Trimming took 0 bases from V and 9 from J, leaving 14 bases between them. Germline CDR1 is LGHNA and CDR2 is YSLEER. The CDR3 is CASSQDGARGKAFF. The CDR3 nucleotides read TGCGCCAGCAGCCAAGATGGGGCAAGGGGGAAAGCTTTCTTT.

The table lists this clonotype with many counts. The CDR3 DNA follows: TGTGCCAGCAGAGCCGACCAGGGGACCCATACGCAGTATTTT. It specifies CASRADQGTHTQYF. V gene TRBV6-5 combines with J gene TRBJ2-3; perhaps TRBD1 as D (6 bases). The length of the CDR3 is 14 residues. Germline V gene data show CDR1 as MNHEY and CDR2 as SVGAGI. V was trimmed by 6 bases and J by 7 bases, leaving 17 bases between them.

This clonotype was seen more than once but under ten times. One base away lies a much larger clone, so this may be a sequencing read error. This chain links TRBV4-3 with TRBJ1-2; a weak D match, TRBD1 (6 bases). CDR1 is LGHNA, CDR2 YSLEER, per germline. Trimming stripped 0 bases from V and 8 bases from J, with 19 bases between. The CDR3 sequence is 16 residues long. The CDR3 DNA follows: TGCGCCAGCAGCCAAGAGTCCTTCGGGGGGCACTTGGGCTACACCTTC. Protein product: CASSQESFGGHLGYTF.

About this clonotype itself: Just one base apart from a much larger clone, this may be a read error. The gene calls are TRBV12-5 and TRBJ2-3; D remains unclear. This CDR3 region has 15 residues. CDR1 and CDR2 from the germline V gene are LGHNT and FRNRAP. V gave up 6 bases and J gave up 1 base, with 14 bases separating them. Written as DNA, the CDR3 is TGTGCTAGTGGGCTGGGAATAGCCGGCACAGATACGCAGTATTTT. It encodes CASGLGIAGTDTQYF.

Of note for this clonotype: A much larger clone sits a single nucleotide away, making a read error possible. The rearrangement uses TRBV29-1 and TRBJ2-7; D tentatively reads TRBD1 or TRBD2 (5 bases each). This CDR3 contains 13 residues. CDR1 and CDR2 from the germline V gene are SQVTM and ANQGSEA. In DNA form, the CDR3 reads TGCAGCGTTGAAATGGGGGAACCCTACGAGGAGTACTTC. It specifies CSVEMGEPYEEYF.

Concerning this clonotype itself: A read error is likely, as this CDR3 ends without the conserved phenylalanine or tryptophan. The genes are TRBV12-3 or TRBV12-4 and TRBJ1-4, with D possibly being TRBD1 (5 bases). Trimming cost V 11 bases and J 5 bases, with 18 bases left between them. This CDR3 has 14 amino acids. The CDR3 nucleotides read TGTGCCGGCACTCTGGCAGGGTGGAATGAAAAACTGTTTTAT. It translates to CAGTLAGWNEKLFY.

Note on this clonotype: One end of the junction fails to match germline, which may point to a read error. The chain has TRBV11-2 and TRBJ1-1; D is unresolved. The V gene's germline CDR1 is SGHAT and CDR2 FQNNGV. The CDR3 runs to 13 residues. The CDR3 spells CASSRDGGTEAFF. DNA for the CDR3: TGTGCCAGCAGCCGAGATGGAGGCACTGAGGCTTTCTTT.

Remarks on this clonotype: At one boundary the junction diverges from the germline segment, which might be a read error. The rearrangement uses TRBV11-2 and TRBJ1-1; no definite D call. The CDR3 has 13 residues. Germline CDR1 reads SGHAT; CDR2 reads FQNNGV. The CDR3 DNA sequence: TGTGCTTGCAGCTTCCAGGAAAACACTGAAGTTTTCTTT. Amino acid sequence: CACSFQENTEVFF.

This chain joins TRBV6-2 or TRBV6-3 and TRBJ2-2, with D tentatively TRBD2 (5 bases). Germline CDR1 MNHEY, CDR2 SVGEGT. Between the trimmed V and J ends, which lost 8 bases and 9 bases, there was a span of 19 bases. The CDR3 runs to 14 residues. This CDR3 reads CASGWRVNARELFF. CDR3 DNA sequence: TGTGCCAGCGGTTGGCGGGTGAACGCCAGGGAGCTGTTTTTT.

The J gene is TRBJ1-1, the V gene TRBV25-1; TRBD1 is a possible D gene (6 bases). The V end was cut by 10 bases, the J end by 10 bases, with 28 bases between. Germline lookup yields CDR1 MGHDK and CDR2 SYGVNS. The CDR3 is 15 amino acids. CDR3 in amino acids: CANSPSGMNRAGAFF. The CDR3 bases are TGTGCCAACTCCCCGAGCGGTATGAACAGGGCGGGAGCTTTCTTT.